This T cell receptor (beta chain) was captured in a study of blood T cell repertoires in COVID-19 (dated by TCRdb to 2018 to 2020). About the full investigation: Samples from collaborators originated in the United States, Italy and Spain and spanned both the acute and convalescent phases of COVID-19. The prospective study material was composed of cDNA or gDNA derived from T cells, B-cell-depleted T cells, or PBMCs. Deeply sampled blood TCRbeta repertoires from subjects exposed to, actively infected with, or recovered from COVID-19 were included in the dataset. A freely available public database, intended as a resource for researchers studying the immune response to SARS-CoV-2, is where the repertoires were released. The samples were drawn from two sources: the first 160 participants of the ongoing ImmuneRACE study, and 1,000 to 1,500 subjects contributed by 6 global collaborators. The sample metadata nearly always contained a de-identified subject ID, COVID-19 status, age in years and sex. Where available, HLA class I and class II types were obtained from metadata supplied by the sample provider rather than from assay-based typing.

Participants in the prospective study were enrolled through a virtual design, were aged 18 to 89 years, and lived in about 25 United States geographic areas. Cohort assignment in the prospective study relied on participant-reported clinical history from a screening survey and a study questionnaire. ImmuneRACE Cohort 3 recovered participants were defined by two consecutive negative NP/OP PCR tests, healthcare professional clearance, or symptom resolution. Mobile phlebotomists in the prospective study collected whole blood, serum and a nasopharyngeal or oropharyngeal swab from every participant. Participants in the prospective study had the option to provide additional blood draws and questionnaires over a roughly two-month period. Blood samples from the prospective study were shipped frozen or at room temperature prior to DNA extraction. From cysteine to phenylalanine, the CDR3 is 14 amino acids long. Of the read, only the CDR3 DNA is kept; its 42 bases are in frame from base 1. Per the germline V gene, MNHEY is the CDR1 and SVGAGI is the CDR2. Cut back by 6 bases and 6 bases, the V and J ends lie 16 bases apart.

TCRbeta CDR3 regions were amplified from genomic DNA by means of the immunoSEQ Assay, a bias-controlled multiplex PCR. As for how the authors treated the data: Nucleated cell counts per sample were estimated from amplification of reference gene primers within the assay. To quantify the absolute abundance of each unique TCRbeta CDR3 rearrangement, sequence reads were collapsed and filtered. For each sample, productive Simpson clonality was calculated as the square root of Simpson's diversity index over productive rearrangements. The table comes from immuneACCESS by way of TCRdb, which keeps in-frame sequences with V and J called. Part of the clones is missing from these tables; in studies checked, under half for an unresolved V gene and the rest for unknown reasons. Clone size and V and J calls were adopted from that table, with D and trimming inferred from the DNA. Across this sample there are 400,000 to 500,000 clones, with around nine tenths seen only once. The top ten hold around 1.9% of the sample.

In regard to this clone: It has no known antigen specificity. No much larger clonotype is one base removed from it; base qualities were not supplied.

On the study overall, not on this receptor specifically: The quantity of clinical and demographic metadata differed by source and by participant and was supplied without curation.

The TCR comes from a woman aged 40 to 50 who had recovered from COVID-19. This chain joins TRBV6-5 to TRBJ2-3; the D gene is perhaps TRBD1, on 6 matching bases. What was sequenced was PBMCs or T cells enriched from blood (not recorded which). DNA sequence: TGTGCCAGCAGACATCACAGGGTCCGGGATACGCAGTATTTT. Its coded protein is CASRHHRVRDTQYF.